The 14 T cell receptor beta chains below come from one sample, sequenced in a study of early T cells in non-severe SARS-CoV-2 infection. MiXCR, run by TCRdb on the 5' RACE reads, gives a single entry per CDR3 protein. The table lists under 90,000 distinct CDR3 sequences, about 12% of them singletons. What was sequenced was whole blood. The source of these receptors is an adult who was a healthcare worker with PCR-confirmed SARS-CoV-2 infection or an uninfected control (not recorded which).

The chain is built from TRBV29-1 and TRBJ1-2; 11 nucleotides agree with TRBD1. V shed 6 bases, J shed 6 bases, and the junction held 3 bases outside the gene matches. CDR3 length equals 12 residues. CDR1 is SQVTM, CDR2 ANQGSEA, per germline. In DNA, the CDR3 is TGCAGCGTCGGACAGGGGGCTAATGGCTACACCTTC. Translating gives CSVGQGANGYTF.

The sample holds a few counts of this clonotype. CDR3 residues: CASSIAGEGEKLFF. As DNA, the CDR3 is TGTGCCAGTAGTATAGCCGGGGAAGGGGAAAAACTGTTTTTT. This chain joins TRBV19 and TRBJ1-4; no reliable D call. Trimming removed 1 base from V and 8 bases from J, with 11 bases in between. Looked up from germline, CDR1 is LNHDA and CDR2 is SQIVND (reference sequence). The CDR3 extends over 14 amino acids.

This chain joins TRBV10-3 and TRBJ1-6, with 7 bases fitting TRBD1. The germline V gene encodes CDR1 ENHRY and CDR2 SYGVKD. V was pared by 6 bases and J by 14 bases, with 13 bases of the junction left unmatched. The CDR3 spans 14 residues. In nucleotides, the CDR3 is TGTGCCATCAGGGAGGACAGGATCCCCTCTTCCCTCCACTTT. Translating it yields CAIREDRIPSSLHF.

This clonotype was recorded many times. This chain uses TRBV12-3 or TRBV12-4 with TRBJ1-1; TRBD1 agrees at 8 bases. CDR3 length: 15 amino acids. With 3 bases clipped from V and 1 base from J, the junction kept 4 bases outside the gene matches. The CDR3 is CASSFQGAGNTEAFF. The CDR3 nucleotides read TGTGCCAGCAGTTTTCAGGGGGCCGGGAACACTGAAGCTTTCTTT.

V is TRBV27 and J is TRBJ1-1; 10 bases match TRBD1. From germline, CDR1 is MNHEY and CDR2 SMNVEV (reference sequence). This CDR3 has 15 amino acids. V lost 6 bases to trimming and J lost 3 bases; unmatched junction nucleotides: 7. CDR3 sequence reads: CASSLTGGVYTEAFF. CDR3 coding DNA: TGTGCCAGCAGCCTGACAGGGGGCGTTTACACTGAAGCTTTCTTT.

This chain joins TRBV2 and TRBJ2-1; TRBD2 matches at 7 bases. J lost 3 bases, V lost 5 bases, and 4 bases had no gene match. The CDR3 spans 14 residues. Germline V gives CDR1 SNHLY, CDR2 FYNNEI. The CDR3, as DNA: TGTGCCAGCAGTAGGGAGGGCGGCTACAATGAGCAGTTCTTC. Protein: CASSREGGYNEQFF.

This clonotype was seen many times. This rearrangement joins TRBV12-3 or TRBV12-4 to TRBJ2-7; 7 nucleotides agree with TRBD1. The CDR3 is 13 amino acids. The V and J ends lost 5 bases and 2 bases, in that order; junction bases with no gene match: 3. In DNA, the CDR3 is TGTGCCAGCAGTGGGGACAGACCCTACGAGCAGTACTTC. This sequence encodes CASSGDRPYEQYF.

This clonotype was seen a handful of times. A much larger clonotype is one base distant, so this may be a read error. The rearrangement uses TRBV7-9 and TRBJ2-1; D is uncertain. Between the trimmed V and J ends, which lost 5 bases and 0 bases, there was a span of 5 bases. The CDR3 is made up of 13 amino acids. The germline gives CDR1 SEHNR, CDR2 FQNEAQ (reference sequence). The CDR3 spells CASSRSSYNEQFF. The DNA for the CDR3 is TGTGCCAGCAGCCGGAGCTCCTACAATGAGCAGTTCTTC.

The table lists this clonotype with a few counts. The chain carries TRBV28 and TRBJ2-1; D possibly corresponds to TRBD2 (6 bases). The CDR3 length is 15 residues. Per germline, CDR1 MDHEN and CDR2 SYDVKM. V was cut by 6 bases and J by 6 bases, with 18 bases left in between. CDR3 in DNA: TGTGCCAGCAGGGAGAACGGCGGGACGCGCAATGAGCAGTTCTTC. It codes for CASRENGGTRNEQFF.

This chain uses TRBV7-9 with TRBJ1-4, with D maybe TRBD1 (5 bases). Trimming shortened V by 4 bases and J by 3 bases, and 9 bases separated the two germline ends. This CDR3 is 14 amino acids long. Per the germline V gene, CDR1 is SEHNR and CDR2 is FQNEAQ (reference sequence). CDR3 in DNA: TGTGCCAGCAGCTGGGACCTAGCTAATGAAAAACTGTTTTTT. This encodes CASSWDLANEKLFF.

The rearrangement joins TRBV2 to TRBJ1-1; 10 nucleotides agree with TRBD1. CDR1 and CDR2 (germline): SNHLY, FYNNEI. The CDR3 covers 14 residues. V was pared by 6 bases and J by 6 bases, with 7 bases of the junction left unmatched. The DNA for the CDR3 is TGTGCCAGCAGGGAGACAGGGGGCTCTGCTGAAGCTTTCTTT. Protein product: CASRETGGSAEAFF.

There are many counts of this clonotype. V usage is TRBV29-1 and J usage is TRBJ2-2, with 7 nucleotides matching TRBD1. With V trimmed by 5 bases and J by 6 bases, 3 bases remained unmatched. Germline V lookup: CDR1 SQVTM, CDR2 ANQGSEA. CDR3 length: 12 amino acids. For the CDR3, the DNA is TGCAGCGTTAACAGGGGACCCGGGGAGCTGTTTTTT. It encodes CSVNRGPGELFF.

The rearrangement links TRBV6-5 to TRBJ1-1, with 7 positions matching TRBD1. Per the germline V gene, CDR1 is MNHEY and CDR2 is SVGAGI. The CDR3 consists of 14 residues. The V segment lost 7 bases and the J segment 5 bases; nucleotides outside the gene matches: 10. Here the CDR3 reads CASNSHRGSTEAFF. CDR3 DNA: TGTGCCAGCAATTCCCACAGGGGAAGTACTGAAGCTTTCTTT.

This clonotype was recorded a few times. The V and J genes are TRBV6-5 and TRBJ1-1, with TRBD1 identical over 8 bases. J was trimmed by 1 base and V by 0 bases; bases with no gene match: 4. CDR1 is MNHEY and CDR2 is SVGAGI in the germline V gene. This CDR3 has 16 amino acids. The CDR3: CASSYSFGQGNTEAFF. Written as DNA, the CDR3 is TGTGCCAGCAGTTACTCGTTCGGACAGGGGAACACTGAAGCTTTCTTT.